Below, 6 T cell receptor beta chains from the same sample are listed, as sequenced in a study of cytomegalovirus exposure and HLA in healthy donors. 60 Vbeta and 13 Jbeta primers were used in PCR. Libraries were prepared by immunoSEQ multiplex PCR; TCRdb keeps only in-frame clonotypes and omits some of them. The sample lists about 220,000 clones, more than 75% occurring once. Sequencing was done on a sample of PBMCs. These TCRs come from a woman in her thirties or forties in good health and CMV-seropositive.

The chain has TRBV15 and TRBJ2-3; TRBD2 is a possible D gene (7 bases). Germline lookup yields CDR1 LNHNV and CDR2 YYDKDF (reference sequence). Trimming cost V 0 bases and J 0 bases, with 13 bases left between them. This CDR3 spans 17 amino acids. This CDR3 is CATSRDRGATSTDTQYF. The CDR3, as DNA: TGTGCCACCAGCAGAGATCGGGGGGCCACAAGCACAGATACGCAGTATTTT. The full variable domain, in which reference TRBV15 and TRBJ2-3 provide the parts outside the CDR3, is DAMVIQNPRYQVTQFGKPVTLSCSQTLNHNVMYWYQQKSSQAPKLLFHYYDKDFNNEADTPDNFQSRRPNTSFCFLDIRSPGLGDTAMYLCATSRDRGATSTDTQYFGPGTRLTVL.

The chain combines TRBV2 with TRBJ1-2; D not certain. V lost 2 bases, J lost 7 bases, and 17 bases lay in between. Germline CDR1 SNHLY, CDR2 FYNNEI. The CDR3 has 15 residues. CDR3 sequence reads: CASSESWVDTCGYTF. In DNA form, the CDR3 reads TGTGCCAGCAGTGAATCTTGGGTCGACACCTGTGGCTACACCTTC. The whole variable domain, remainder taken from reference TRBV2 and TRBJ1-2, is EPEVTQTPSHQVTQMGQEVILRCVPISNHLYFYWYRQILGQKVEFLVSFYNNEISEKSEIFDDQFSVERPDGSNFTLKIRSTKLEDSAMYFCASSESWVDTCGYTFGSGTRLTVV.

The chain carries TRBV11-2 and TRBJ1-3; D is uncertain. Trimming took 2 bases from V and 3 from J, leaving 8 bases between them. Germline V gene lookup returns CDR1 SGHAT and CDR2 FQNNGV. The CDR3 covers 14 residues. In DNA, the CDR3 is TGTGCCAGCAGCTTAACGGGAATTGGAAACACCATATATTTT. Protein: CASSLTGIGNTIYF.

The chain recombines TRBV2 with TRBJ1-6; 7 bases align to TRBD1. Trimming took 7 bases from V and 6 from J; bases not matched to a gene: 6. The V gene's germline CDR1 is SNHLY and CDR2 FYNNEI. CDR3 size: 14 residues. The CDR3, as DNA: TGTGCCAGCAAAGGGACAGACCTTAATTCACCCCTCCACTTT. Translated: CASKGTDLNSPLHF. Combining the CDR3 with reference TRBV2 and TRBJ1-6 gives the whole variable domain EPEVTQTPSHQVTQMGQEVILRCVPISNHLYFYWYRQILGQKVEFLVSFYNNEISEKSEIFDDQFSVERPDGSNFTLKIRSTKLEDSAMYFCASKGTDLNSPLHFGNGTRLTVT.

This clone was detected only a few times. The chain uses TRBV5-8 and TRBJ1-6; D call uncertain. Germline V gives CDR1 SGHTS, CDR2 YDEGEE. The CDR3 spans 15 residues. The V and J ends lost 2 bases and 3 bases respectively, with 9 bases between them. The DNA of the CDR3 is TGTGCCAGCAGCTTTCGGGAGCTCTATAATTCACCCCTCCACTTT. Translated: CASSFRELYNSPLHF.

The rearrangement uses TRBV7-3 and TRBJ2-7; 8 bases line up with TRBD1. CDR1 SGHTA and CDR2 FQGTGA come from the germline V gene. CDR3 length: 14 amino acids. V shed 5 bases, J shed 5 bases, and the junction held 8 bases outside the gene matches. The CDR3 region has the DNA TGTGCCAGCAGCCTCATGACAGGGGCCCACGAGCAGTACTTC. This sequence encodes CASSLMTGAHEQYF.